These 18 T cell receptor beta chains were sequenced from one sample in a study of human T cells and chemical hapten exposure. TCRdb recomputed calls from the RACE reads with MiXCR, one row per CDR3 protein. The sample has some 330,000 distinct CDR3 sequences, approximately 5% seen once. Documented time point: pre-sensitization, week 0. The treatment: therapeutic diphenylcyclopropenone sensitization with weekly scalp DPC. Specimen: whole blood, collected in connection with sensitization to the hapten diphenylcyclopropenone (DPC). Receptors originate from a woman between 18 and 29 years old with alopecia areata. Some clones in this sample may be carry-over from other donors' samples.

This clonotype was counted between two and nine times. The CDR3 DNA follows: TGTGCCAGCAGGCCAAGATGGGGAGGGGGGCAAGAGACCCAGTACTTC. The encoded protein is CASRPRWGGGQETQYF. The chain uses TRBV7-2 and TRBJ2-5; maybe TRBD2 (7 bases). Germline V CDR1 and CDR2: SGHTA, FQGNSA. Deletions cut 6 bases from V and 2 bases from J, with 19 bases between. The CDR3 spans 16 residues.

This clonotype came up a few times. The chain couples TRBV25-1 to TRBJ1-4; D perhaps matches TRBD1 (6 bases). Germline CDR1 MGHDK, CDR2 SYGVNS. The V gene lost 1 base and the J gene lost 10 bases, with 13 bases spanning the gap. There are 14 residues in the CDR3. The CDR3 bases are TGTGCCAGCAGTGAATCGGGTCTCAGGGGAAAACTGTTTTTT. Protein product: CASSESGLRGKLFF.

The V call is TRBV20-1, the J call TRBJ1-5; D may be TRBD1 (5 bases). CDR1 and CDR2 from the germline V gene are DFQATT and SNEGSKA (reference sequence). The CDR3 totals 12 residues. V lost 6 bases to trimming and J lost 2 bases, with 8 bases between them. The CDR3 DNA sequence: TGCAGTGCCGACAGCGGCAATCAGCCCCAGCATTTT. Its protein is CSADSGNQPQHF.

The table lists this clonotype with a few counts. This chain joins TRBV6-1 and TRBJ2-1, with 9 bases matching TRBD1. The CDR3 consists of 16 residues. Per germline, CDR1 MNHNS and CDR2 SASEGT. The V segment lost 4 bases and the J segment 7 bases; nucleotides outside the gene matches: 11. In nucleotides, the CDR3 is TGTGCCAGCAGTGCGGACACAGGGGGCTGGTTGAATGAGCAGTTCTTC. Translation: CASSADTGGWLNEQFF.

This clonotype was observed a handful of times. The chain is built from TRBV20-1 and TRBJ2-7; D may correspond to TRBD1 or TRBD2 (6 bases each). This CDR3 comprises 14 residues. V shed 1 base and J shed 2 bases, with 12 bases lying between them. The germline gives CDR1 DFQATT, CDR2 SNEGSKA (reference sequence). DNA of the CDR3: TGCAGTGCTAGAGGAGGGGGGACCACCTACGAGCAGTACTTC. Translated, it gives CSARGGGTTYEQYF.

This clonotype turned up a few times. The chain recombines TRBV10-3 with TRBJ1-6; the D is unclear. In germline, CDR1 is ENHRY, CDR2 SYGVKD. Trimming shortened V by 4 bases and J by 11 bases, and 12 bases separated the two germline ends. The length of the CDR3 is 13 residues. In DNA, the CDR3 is TGTGCCATCAGTGTAGGAGCGGAGGCACCCCTCCACTTT. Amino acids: CAISVGAEAPLHF.

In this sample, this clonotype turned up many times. The CDR3 coding sequence is TGTGCCAGCAGCGGACTCCACTACACCTTC. It codes for CASSGLHYTF. The chain has TRBV5-6 and TRBJ1-2; no firm D call. This CDR3 is 10 amino acids long. Looked up from germline, CDR1 is SGHDT and CDR2 is YYEEEE. V lost 4 bases, J lost 10 bases, and 8 bases lay in between.

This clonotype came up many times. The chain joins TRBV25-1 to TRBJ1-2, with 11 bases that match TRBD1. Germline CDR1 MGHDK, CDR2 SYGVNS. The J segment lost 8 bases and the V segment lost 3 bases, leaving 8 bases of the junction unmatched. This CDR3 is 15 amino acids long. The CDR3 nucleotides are TGTGCCAGCAGTGACCCGGGACAGGGGGACGGAGGCTACACCTTC. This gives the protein CASSDPGQGDGGYTF.

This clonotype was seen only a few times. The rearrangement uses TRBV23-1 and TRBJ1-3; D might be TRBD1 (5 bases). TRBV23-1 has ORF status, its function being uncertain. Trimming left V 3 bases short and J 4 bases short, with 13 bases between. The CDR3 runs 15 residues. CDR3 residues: CASSQWGLRGNTIYF. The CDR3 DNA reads TGCGCCAGCAGTCAGTGGGGCCTAAGGGGAAACACCATATATTTT.

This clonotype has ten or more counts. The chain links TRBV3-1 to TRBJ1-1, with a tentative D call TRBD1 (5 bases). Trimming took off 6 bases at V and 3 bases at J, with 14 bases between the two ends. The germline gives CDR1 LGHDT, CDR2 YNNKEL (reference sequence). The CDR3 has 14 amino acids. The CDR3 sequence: CASSRPGYDTEAFF. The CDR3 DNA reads TGTGCCAGCAGTCGGCCAGGGTATGACACTGAAGCTTTCTTT.

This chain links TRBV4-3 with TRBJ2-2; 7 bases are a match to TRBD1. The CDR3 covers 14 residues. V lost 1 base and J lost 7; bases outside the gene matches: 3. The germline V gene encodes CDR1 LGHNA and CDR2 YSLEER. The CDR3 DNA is TGCGCCAGCAGCCAAGCAGACAGGGACGGGGAGCTGTTTTTT. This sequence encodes CASSQADRDGELFF.

The CDR3 region is CSARQENTGELFF. Written as DNA, the CDR3 is TGCAGTGCTAGGCAGGAGAACACCGGGGAGCTGTTTTTT. The rearrangement uses TRBV20-1 and TRBJ2-2; no firm D call. The germline V gene has CDR1 DFQATT and CDR2 SNEGSKA (reference sequence). With 3 bases removed from V and 1 base from J, the gap between germline ends came to 6 bases. This CDR3 is built from 13 residues.

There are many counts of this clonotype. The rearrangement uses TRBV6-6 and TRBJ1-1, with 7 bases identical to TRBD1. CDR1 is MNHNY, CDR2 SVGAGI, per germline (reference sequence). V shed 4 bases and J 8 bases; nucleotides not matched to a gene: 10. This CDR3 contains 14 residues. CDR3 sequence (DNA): TGTGCCAGCAGTTTCTCGGAACAGGGGCGGGAAGCTTTCTTT. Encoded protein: CASSFSEQGREAFF.

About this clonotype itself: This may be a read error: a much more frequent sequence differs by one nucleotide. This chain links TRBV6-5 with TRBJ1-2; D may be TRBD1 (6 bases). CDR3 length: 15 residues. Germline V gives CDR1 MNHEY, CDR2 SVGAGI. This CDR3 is CASSSEPQGNYGYAF. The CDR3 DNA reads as TGTGCCAGCAGCTCCGAGCCACAGGGAAACTATGGCTACGCCTTC.

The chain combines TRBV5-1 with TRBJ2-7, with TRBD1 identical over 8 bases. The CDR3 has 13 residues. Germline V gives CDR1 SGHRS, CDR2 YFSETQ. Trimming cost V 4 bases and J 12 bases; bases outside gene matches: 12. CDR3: CASSPTDRGRRYF. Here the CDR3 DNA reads TGCGCCAGCAGCCCTACCGACAGGGGAAGACGGTACTTC.

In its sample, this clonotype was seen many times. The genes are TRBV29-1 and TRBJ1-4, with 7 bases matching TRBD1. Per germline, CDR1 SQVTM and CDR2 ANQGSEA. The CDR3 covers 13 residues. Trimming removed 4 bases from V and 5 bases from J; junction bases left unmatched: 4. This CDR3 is CSVAPRGNEKLFF. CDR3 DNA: TGCAGCGTTGCGCCCAGGGGGAATGAAAAACTGTTTTTT.

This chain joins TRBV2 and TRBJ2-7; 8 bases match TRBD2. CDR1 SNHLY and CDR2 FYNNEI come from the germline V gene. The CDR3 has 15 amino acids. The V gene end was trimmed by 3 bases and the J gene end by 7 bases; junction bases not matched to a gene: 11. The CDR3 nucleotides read TGTGCCAGCAGTGATTGGTCGGGGGGGCCTGAAGAGCAGTACTTC. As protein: CASSDWSGGPEEQYF. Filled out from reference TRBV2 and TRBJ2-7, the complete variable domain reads EPEVTQTPSHQVTQMGQEVILRCVPISNHLYFYWYRQILGQKVEFLVSFYNNEISEKSEIFDDQFSVERPDGSNFTLKIRSTKLEDSAMYFCASSDWSGGPEEQYFGPGTRLTVT.

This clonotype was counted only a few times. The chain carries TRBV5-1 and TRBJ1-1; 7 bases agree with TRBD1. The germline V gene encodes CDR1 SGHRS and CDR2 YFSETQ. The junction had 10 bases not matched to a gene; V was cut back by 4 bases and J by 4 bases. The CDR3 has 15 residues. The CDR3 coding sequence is TGCGCCAGCAGCCCCAAGACAGGGAGGGGCACTGAAGCTTTCTTT. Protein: CASSPKTGRGTEAFF.